The TCR beta chain described here comes from a study of cytomegalovirus exposure and HLA in healthy donors. Broader study findings: Several of the most significant clusters appeared linked to common viral pathogens, based on a later analysis. TCR sequences were mostly rare, though some public TCRs occurred in many donors. Per a prior analysis, the majority of TCR beta V segments were productive roughly 90% or roughly 30% of the time.

The PCR made use of 60 Vbeta and 13 Jbeta primers. Clones were sequenced by immunoSEQ multiplex PCR, and TCRdb holds only the in-frame ones, with some missing. The sample yields 110,000 to 150,000 clones, 65% to 80% seen once. The V and J ends lost 4 bases and 4 bases, in that order; junction bases with no gene match: 6. This CDR3 has 17 amino acids. Per the germline V gene, CDR1 is SGHVS and CDR2 is FQNEAQ. This clone has a handful of counts. Its target is unknown. The material sequenced was PBMCs. This clonotype was obtained from a woman aged 45-65 years in good health and CMV-seropositive. The chain combines TRBV7-8 with TRBJ2-1; 14 nucleotides align to TRBD2. CDR3 nucleotide sequence: TGTGCCAGCAGCTCCTATCGACTAGCGGGGGGGTACAATGAGCAGTTCTTC. Residues: CASSSYRLAGGYNEQFF.